The rows below give T cell receptor beta chains drawn from one sample of a study of cytomegalovirus exposure and HLA in healthy donors. Repertoires were generated with immunoSEQ multiplex PCR, while TCRdb's copy carries only in-frame clones and drops some. In the table there are 55,000 to 70,000 clones, 80% of which are singletons. Sequencing was carried out using PBMCs. The origin of the receptors is a male donor in good health and CMV-seronegative. Each CDR3 is given with its conserved first and last residue. A D gene is named only where the DNA matches it firmly. The size of a clone is reported for some rows only, either as once, few or many, or as a class for expanded clones.

>-|TRBV7-3|TRBD2|TRBJ2-1
CASSLTGSGGYNEQFF
TGTGCCAGCAGCTTAACGGGGAGCGGGGGATACAATGAGCAGTTCTTC
>-|TRBV2|TRBD2|TRBJ2-1
CASATSGVYNEQFF
TGTGCCAGTGCGACTAGCGGGGTCTACAATGAGCAGTTCTTC
>-|TRBV4-2|TRBD2|TRBJ2-1
CASHNRLAGAYSYNEQFF
TGTGCCAGCCATAATCGACTAGCGGGGGCCTACTCCTACAATGAGCAGTTCTTC
>-|TRBV7-9|TRBD1|TRBJ1-1
CASSHRQGANTEAFF
TGTGCCAGCAGCCACCGACAGGGGGCGAACACTGAAGCTTTCTTT
>-|TRBV5-4|-|TRBJ2-1
CASSLSVLATNEQFF
TGTGCCAGCAGCTTGTCGGTCCTAGCAACCAATGAGCAGTTCTTC
>-|TRBV19|TRBD1|TRBJ2-7
CASSIRDSSYEQYF
TGTGCCAGTAGTATTAGGGACAGCTCCTACGAGCAGTACTTC
>-|TRBV5-1|TRBD1|TRBJ2-5
CASSHALGTGQETQYF
TGCGCCAGCAGCCATGCTCTCGGGACAGGCCAAGAGACCCAGTACTTC
>few|TRBV6-5|-|TRBJ2-7
CASSYSGTSYEQYF
TGTGCCAGCAGTTACTCCGGGACATCTTACGAGCAGTACTTC
>once|TRBV30|-|TRBJ1-2
CAWMRNRPPGYTF
TGTGCCTGGATGCGAAACAGGCCCCCTGGCTACACCTTC
>-|TRBV4-1|-|TRBJ2-6
CASSPQGQAGANVLTF
TGCGCCAGCAGCCCTCAGGGGCAAGCTGGGGCCAACGTCCTGACTTTC
>-|TRBV2|-|TRBJ2-1
CASQVNYYNEQFF
TGTGCCAGCCAAGTGAACTACTACAATGAGCAGTTCTTC
>-|TRBV11-3|-|TRBJ2-2
CASTEAFGTGELFF
TGTGCCAGCACCGAAGCGTTTGGCACCGGGGAGCTGTTTTTT
>-|TRBV7-2|-|TRBJ2-6
CASSTGTGANVLTF
TGTGCCAGCAGTACAGGGACTGGGGCCAACGTCCTGACTTTC
>few|TRBV10-3|-|TRBJ1-1
CAISEPLGGGRAAFF
TGTGCCATCAGTGAGCCCCTCGGGGGGGGGCGGGCAGCTTTCTTT
>-|TRBV7-2|TRBD1|TRBJ1-4
CASRTSDTGGEKLFF
TGTGCCAGCAGAACATCCGATACAGGGGGGGAAAAACTGTTTTTT
>-|TRBV28|TRBD2|TRBJ2-5
CASWRGGSEETQYF
TGTGCCAGCTGGCGGGGAGGGAGTGAGGAGACCCAGTACTTC
>few|TRBV9|TRBD2|TRBJ2-2
CASSPPRGANTGELFF
TGTGCCAGCAGCCCCCCCCGGGGGGCGAACACCGGGGAGCTGTTTTTT
>-|TRBV4-1|TRBD2|TRBJ2-2
CASSLRAGAGGELFF
TGCGCCAGCAGCCTCAGGGCGGGAGCTGGTGGGGAGCTGTTTTTT
>few|TRBV5-4|-|TRBJ1-2
CASSLKRRPEYTF
TGTGCCAGCAGCTTGAAACGGCGGCCCGAATACACCTTC
>-|TRBV4-1|-|TRBJ1-2
CASSQASGWVYGYTF
TGCGCCAGCAGCCAAGCATCAGGGTGGGTCTATGGCTACACCTTC
>-|TRBV6-6|TRBD1|TRBJ2-7
CASSPRDRASYEQYF
TGTGCCAGCAGCCCGAGGGACAGGGCCTCCTACGAGCAGTACTTC
>-|TRBV5-1|-|TRBJ2-5
CASSLGGQGETQYF
TGCGCCAGCAGCTTGGGGGGGCAGGGAGAGACCCAGTACTTC
>-|TRBV29-1|-|TRBJ2-7
CSGSRGLNYEQYF
TGCAGCGGGTCAAGGGGCCTGAACTACGAGCAGTACTTC
>-|TRBV7-2|-|TRBJ1-2
CASSLVSNYYGYTF
TGTGCCAGCAGCTTAGTTTCAAATTACTATGGCTACACCTTC